The entry below describes one T cell receptor beta chain. It has no known antigen specificity. No qualities accompany the bases; no much larger clone lies one base away. Collaborating institutions collected whole blood in K2EDTA tubes following their own protocols. For TCRbeta analysis, collaborator samples were shipped as frozen whole blood, as isolated PBMCs, or as DNA extracted from either sample type. This sample is drawn from a study of blood T cell repertoires in COVID-19 (dated by TCRdb to 2019 to 2021). With respect to the entire study: The collaborator samples originated in the United States, Italy and Spain and spanned the acute and convalescent phases of COVID-19. The material from the prospective study consisted of cDNA or gDNA derived from T cells, B-cell-depleted T cells, or PBMCs. Deeply sampled blood TCRbeta repertoires from subjects exposed to, actively infected with, or recovered from COVID-19 were included in the dataset. The repertoires were released in a freely available public database meant as a resource for research on the immune response to SARS-CoV-2. Samples came from the ongoing ImmuneRACE study (first 160 participants) plus 1,254 subjects from 6 global collaborators. The sample metadata nearly always contained a de-identified subject ID, COVID-19 status, age in years and sex. HLA class I and class II types, where available, came from metadata supplied by the sample provider rather than from assay-based typing. On the study overall, not on this receptor specifically: The amount of clinical and demographic metadata varied by source and participant and was provided uncurated.

The immunoSEQ Assay, a bias-controlled multiplex PCR, was used to amplify TCRbeta CDR3 regions from genomic DNA. From the authors' description of their analysis: Within the assay, amplification of reference gene primers was used to estimate how many nucleated cells each sample contained. To quantify the absolute abundance of each unique TCRbeta CDR3 rearrangement, sequence reads were collapsed and filtered. For each sample, productive Simpson clonality was calculated as the square root of Simpson's diversity index across productive rearrangements. TCRdb holds this immuneACCESS table with in-frame rearrangements only. Some clones are missing; in checked studies, unresolved V genes explain under half, and the rest has no known cause. V, J and clone size are those of that table, while D and trimming were read from the DNA. In this sample the table shows approximately 61,000 clones, around 88% of which occur a single time. 14% of the sample lies in the top ten.

Measured from the cysteine to the phenylalanine, the CDR3 is 14 residues long. Of all the DNA, just the CDR3 is kept, 42 bases in frame from base 1. For CDR1 and CDR2, the germline V gene lists ENHRY and SYGVKD. At the junction V is shortened by 7 bases and J by 1 base; bases outside the gene matches: 5. Sequencing input: peripheral blood. This chain is built from TRBV10-3 and TRBJ1-1, with TRBD1 matching 8 junction bases. The clonotype comes from a human donor in a cohort sampled during active COVID-19. The CDR3 protein sequence reads: CAITDRGRNTEAFF. In nucleotides, the sequence is TGTGCCATCACCGACAGGGGTCGGAACACTGAAGCTTTCTTT.